The 5 T cell receptor beta chains given below trace back to one sample, sequenced in a study of radiotherapy plus CTLA-4 blockade in lung cancer. Profiled with immunoSEQ multiplex PCR; TCRdb holds only in-frame clones, not every one. The sample contains around 56,000 clones, less than 85% of which appear only once. The sequencing used peripheral blood, collected from a patient treated with radiotherapy plus ipilimumab. Every receptor here comes from a human donor with non-small cell lung cancer who had a complete response to radiotherapy plus ipilimumab.

V is TRBV7-2 and J is TRBJ1-6; D call uncertain. Trimming removed 5 bases from V and 0 bases from J, with 11 bases in between. Per the germline V gene, CDR1 is SGHTA and CDR2 is FQGNSA. CDR3 length: 16 residues. The DNA for the CDR3 is TGTGCCAGCAGCCCCCCGGCAGGCTCCTATAATTCACCCCTCCACTTT. It specifies CASSPPAGSYNSPLHF.

CDR3 bases: TGTGCCAGCAGTCACCATGCTAGCGGGAGGGCCAATGAGCAGTTCTTC. Translated, it gives CASSHHASGRANEQFF. V is TRBV27 and J is TRBJ2-1, with 12 bases matching TRBD2. J was trimmed by 6 bases and V by 5 bases; bases with no gene match: 8. The CDR3 length is 16 residues. Germline V gives CDR1 MNHEY, CDR2 SMNVEV (reference sequence).

The chain couples TRBV19 to TRBJ1-1, with TRBD1 as a possible D gene (5 bases). V was shortened by 4 bases and J by 1 base, with 16 bases between the two germline ends. The CDR3 covers 16 residues. Germline CDR1 is LNHDA and CDR2 is SQIVND (reference sequence). CDR3 sequence: CASSTSLGGRNTEAFF. DNA for the CDR3: TGTGCCAGTAGTACATCGCTCGGGGGACGGAACACTGAAGCTTTCTTT.

V is TRBV10-2 and J is TRBJ2-5; D is possibly TRBD1 (6 bases). This CDR3 is 13 amino acids long. The V gene lost 0 bases and the J gene lost 5 bases, with 7 bases spanning the gap. The germline gives CDR1 WSHSY, CDR2 SAAADI. CDR3 residues: CASSESQGETQYF. The CDR3 bases are TGCGCCAGCAGTGAGTCGCAGGGGGAGACCCAGTACTTC.

The chain carries TRBV7-8 and TRBJ2-1, with TRBD2 matching 11 bases. Losses at the gene ends were 6 bases for V and 7 bases for J; bases not matched to a gene: 8. CDR1 SGHVS and CDR2 FQNEAQ come from the germline V gene. The CDR3 is 15 amino acids. CDR3 protein: CASRFSGGAYNEQFF. In nucleotides, the CDR3 is TGTGCCAGCAGGTTTAGCGGGGGGGCGTATAATGAGCAGTTCTTC. Filled out from reference TRBV7-8 and TRBJ2-1, the complete variable domain reads GAGVSQSPRYKVAKRGQDVALRCDPISGHVSLFWYQQALGQGPEFLTYFQNEAQLDKSGLPSDRFFAERPEGSVSTLKIQRTQQEDSAVYLCASRFSGGAYNEQFFGPGTRLTVL.